This T cell receptor (beta chain) originates from a study of CD8 T cells in Susac syndrome. From germline, CDR1 is SGHTA and CDR2 FQGNSA. The CDR3 is 15 amino acids. The V end was cut by 1 base, the J end by 6 bases, with 13 bases between. Roughly 0.45 to 1 ug RNA was reverse transcribed with random hexamers. TCRdb redid the calling of the immunoSEQ multiplex PCR reads with MiXCR, one entry per CDR3 protein. The table shows 150,000 to 200,000 distinct CDR3 sequences, with around 94% occurring only once. Sequences were obtained from CD4+ T cells from PBMCs. This sequence originates from a human donor in good health. This chain links TRBV7-2 with TRBJ1-5, with D maybe TRBD1 (5 bases). The CDR3 nucleotides are TGTGCCAGCAGCTTAGGCGTCAGGGAGGCTCAGCCCCAGCATTTT. It translates to CASSLGVREAQPQHF.